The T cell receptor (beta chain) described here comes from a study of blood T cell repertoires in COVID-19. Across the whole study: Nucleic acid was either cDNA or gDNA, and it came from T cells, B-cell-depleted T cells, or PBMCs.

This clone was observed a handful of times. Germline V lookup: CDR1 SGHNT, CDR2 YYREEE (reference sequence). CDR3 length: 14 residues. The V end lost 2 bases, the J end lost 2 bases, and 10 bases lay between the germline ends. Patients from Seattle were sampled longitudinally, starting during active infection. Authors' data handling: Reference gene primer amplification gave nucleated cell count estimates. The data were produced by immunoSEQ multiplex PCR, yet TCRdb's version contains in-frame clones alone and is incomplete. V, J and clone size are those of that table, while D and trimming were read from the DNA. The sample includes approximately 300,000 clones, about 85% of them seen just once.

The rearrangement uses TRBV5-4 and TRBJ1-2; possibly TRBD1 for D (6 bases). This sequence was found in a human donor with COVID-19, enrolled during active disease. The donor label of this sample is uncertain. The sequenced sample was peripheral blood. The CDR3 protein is CASSFTGSNYGYTF. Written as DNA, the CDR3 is TGTGCCAGCAGCTTTACAGGGAGCAACTATGGCTACACCTTC.